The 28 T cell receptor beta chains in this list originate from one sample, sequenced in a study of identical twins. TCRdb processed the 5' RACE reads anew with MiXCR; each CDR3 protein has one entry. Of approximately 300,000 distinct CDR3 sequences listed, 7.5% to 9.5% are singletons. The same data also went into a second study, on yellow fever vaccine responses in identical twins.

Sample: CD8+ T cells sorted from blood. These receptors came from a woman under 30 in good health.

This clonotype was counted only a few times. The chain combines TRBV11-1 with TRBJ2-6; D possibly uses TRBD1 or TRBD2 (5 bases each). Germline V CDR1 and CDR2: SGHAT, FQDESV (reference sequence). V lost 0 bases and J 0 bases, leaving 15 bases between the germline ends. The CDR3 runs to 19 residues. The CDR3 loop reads CASSLAASRAASGANVLTF. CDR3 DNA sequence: TGTGCCAGCAGCTTAGCCGCTAGCAGGGCCGCCTCTGGGGCCAACGTCCTGACTTTC.

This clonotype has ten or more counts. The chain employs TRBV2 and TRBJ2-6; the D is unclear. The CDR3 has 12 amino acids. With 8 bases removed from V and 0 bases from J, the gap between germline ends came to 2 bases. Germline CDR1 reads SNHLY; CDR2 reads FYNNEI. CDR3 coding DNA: TGTGCCAGCGGCTCTGGGGCCAACGTCCTGACTTTC. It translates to CASGSGANVLTF.

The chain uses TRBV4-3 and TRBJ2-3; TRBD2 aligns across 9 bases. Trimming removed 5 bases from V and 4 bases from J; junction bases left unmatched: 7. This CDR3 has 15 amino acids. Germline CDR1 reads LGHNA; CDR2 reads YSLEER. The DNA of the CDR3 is TGCGCCAGCAGCTCCCGACTAGCGGATGCAGATACGCAGTATTTT. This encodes CASSSRLADADTQYF.

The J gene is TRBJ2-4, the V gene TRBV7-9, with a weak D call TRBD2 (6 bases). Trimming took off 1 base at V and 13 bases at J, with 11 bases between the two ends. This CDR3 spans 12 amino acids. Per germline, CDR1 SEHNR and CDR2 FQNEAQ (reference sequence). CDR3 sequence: CASSLDSGRQYF. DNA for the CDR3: TGTGCCAGCAGCTTAGACAGTGGGAGGCAGTACTTC.

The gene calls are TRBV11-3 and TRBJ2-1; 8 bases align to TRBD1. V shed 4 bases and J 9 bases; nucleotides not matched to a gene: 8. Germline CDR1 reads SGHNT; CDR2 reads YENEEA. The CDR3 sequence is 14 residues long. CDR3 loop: CASSSAHDRGEQFF. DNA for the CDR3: TGTGCCAGCAGCTCTGCCCATGACAGGGGTGAGCAGTTCTTC.

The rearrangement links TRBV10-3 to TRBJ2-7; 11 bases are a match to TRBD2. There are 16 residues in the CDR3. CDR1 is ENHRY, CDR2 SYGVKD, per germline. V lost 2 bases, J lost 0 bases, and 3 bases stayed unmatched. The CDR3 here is CAISETSGRDSYEQYF. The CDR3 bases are TGTGCCATCAGTGAGACTAGCGGGAGAGACTCCTACGAGCAGTACTTC.

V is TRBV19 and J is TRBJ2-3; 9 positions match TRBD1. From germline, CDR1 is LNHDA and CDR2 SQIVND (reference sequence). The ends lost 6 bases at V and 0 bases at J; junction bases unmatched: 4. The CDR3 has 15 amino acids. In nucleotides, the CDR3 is TGTGCCAGTAGACATGGACAGGGGAGCACAGATACGCAGTATTTT. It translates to CASRHGQGSTDTQYF.

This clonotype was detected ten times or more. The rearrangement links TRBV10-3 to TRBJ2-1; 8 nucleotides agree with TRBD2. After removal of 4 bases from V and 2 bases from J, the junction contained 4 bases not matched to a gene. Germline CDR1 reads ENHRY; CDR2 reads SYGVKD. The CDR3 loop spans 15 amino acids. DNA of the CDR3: TGTGCCATCAGTGGTAGCGGGATTCCCTACAATGAGCAGTTCTTC. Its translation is CAISGSGIPYNEQFF.

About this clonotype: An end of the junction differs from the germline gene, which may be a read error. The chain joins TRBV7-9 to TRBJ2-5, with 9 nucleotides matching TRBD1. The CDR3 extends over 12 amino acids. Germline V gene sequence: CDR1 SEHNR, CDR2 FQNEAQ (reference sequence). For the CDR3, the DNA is TGTGCCAGCAGCTTAGGCCGGGACAGGGAGCACTTC. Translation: CASSLGRDREHF.

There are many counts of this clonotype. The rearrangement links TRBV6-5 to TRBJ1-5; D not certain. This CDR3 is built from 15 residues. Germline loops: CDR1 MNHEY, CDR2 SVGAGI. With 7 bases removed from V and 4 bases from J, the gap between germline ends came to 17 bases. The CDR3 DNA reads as TGTGCCAGCATTATCGGCCAGGCGTGGAATCAGCCCCAGCATTTT. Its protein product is CASIIGQAWNQPQHF.

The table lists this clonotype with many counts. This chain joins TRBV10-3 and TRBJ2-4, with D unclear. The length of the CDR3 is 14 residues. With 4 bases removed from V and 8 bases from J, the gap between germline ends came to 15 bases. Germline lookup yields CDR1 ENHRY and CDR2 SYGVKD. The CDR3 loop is CAISGGGLGDIQYF. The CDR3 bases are TGTGCCATCAGTGGCGGCGGCTTAGGCGACATTCAGTACTTC.

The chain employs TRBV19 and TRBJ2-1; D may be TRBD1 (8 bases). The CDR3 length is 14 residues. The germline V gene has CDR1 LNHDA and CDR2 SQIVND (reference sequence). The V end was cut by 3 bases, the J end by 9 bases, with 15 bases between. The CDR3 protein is CASSMTGEGGEQFF. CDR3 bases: TGTGCCAGTAGTATGACAGGGGAGGGAGGTGAGCAGTTCTTC.

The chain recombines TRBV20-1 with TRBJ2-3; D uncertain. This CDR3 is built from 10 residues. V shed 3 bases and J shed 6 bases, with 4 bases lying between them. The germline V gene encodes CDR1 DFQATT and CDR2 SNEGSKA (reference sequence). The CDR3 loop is CSASFDTQYF. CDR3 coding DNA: TGCAGTGCTAGTTTCGATACGCAGTATTTT.

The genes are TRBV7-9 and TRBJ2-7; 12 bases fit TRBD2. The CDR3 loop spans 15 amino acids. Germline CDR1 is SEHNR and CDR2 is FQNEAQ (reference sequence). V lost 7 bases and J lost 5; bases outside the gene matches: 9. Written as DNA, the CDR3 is TGTGCCAGCACCCCCCTAGCGGGAGGGCCCCACGAGCAGTACTTC. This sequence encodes CASTPLAGGPHEQYF.

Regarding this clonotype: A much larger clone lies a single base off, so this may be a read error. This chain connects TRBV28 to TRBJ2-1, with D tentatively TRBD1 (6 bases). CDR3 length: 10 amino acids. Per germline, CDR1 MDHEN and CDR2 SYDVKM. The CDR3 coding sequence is TGTGTCAGCTCGGACAGTGAGCAGTTCTTC. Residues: CVSSDSEQFF.

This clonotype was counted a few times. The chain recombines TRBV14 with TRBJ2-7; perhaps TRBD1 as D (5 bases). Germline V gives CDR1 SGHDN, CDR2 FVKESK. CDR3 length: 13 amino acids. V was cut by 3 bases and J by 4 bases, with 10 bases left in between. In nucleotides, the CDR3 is TGTGCCAGCAGCCACCCCAGGGATTACGAGCAGTACTTC. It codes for CASSHPRDYEQYF.

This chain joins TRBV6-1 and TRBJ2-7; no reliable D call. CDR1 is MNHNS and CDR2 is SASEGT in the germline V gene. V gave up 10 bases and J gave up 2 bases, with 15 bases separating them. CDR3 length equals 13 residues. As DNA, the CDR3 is TGTGCCAACTCTCTTTGGCCGACCTACGAGCAGTACTTC. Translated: CANSLWPTYEQYF.

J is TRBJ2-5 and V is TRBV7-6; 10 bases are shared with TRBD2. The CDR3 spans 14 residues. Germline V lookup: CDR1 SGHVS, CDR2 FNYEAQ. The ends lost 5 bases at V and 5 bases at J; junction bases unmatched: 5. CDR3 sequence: CASSERGGLETQYF. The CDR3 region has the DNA TGTGCCAGCAGCGAGCGGGGGGGTCTTGAGACCCAGTACTTC.

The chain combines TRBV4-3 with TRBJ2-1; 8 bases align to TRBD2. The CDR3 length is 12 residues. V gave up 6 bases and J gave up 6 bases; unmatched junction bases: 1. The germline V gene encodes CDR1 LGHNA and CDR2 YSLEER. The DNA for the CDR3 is TGCGCCAGCAGTACTAGCGGCAATGAGCAGTTCTTC. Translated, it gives CASSTSGNEQFF.

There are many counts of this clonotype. In DNA, the CDR3 is TGTGCCAGCAGTTACCTCATGGATACGCAGTATTTT. Protein: CASSYLMDTQYF. J is TRBJ2-3 and V is TRBV6-2 or TRBV6-3; D unclear. Germline V gene lookup returns CDR1 MNHEY and CDR2 SVGEGT. CDR3 length equals 12 residues. V shed 2 bases and J shed 6 bases, with 6 bases lying between them.

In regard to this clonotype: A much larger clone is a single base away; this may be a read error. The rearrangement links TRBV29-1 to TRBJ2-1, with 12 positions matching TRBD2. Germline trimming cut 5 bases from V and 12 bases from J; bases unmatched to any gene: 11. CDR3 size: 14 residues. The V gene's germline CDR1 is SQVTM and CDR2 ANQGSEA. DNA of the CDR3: TGCAGCGTTCCGCCAACTAGCGGGGGGCCTCCGCAGTTCTTC. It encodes CSVPPTSGGPPQFF.

Written as DNA, the CDR3 is TGTGCCAGCAGCGTAACGGGGGACACAGATACGCAGTATTTT. This codes for CASSVTGDTDTQYF. V is TRBV9 and J is TRBJ2-3; D perhaps matches TRBD2 (6 bases). The CDR3 has 14 amino acids. Germline values: CDR1 SGDLS, CDR2 YYNGEE. Trimming left V 1 base short and J 2 bases short, with 8 bases between.

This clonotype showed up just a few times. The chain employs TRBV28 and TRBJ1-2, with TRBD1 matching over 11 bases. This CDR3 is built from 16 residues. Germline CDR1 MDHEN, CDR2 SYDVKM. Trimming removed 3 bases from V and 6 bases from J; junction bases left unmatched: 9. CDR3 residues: CASSLPKGQGADGYTF. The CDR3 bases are TGTGCCAGCAGTTTGCCGAAAGGACAGGGGGCCGATGGCTACACCTTC.

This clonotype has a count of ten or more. The CDR3 protein is CASSLLGQPGGQYF. CDR3 nucleotide sequence: TGTGCCAGCAGCTTACTGGGACAACCGGGTGGGCAGTACTTC. This rearrangement joins TRBV7-8 to TRBJ2-7; possibly TRBD1 for D (6 bases). The V gene's germline CDR1 is SGHVS and CDR2 FQNEAQ. The CDR3 is made up of 14 amino acids. Trimming removed 2 bases from V and 9 bases from J, with 17 bases in between.

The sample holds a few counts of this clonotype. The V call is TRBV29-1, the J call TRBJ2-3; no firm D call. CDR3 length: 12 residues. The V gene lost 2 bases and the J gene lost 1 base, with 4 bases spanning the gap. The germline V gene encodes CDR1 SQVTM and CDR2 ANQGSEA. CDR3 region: CSVEMGTDTQYF. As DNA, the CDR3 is TGCAGCGTTGAAATGGGCACAGATACGCAGTATTTT.

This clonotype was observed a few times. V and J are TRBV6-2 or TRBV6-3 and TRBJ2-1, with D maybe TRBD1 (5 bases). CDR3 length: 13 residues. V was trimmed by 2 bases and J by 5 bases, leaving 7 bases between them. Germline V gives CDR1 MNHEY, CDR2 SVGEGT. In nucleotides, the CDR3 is TGTGCCAGCAGTTACCTGACAGACAATGAGCAGTTCTTC. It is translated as CASSYLTDNEQFF.

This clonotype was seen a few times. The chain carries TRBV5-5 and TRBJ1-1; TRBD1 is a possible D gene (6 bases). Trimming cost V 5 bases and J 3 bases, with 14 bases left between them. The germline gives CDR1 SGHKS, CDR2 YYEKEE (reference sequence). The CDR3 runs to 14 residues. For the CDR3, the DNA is TGTGCCAGCAGAGCGACAGGAGGCTACACTGAAGCTTTCTTT. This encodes CASRATGGYTEAFF.

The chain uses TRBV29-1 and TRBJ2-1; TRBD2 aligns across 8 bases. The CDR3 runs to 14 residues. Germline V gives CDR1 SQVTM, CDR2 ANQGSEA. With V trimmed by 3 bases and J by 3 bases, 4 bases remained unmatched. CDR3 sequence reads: CSVDPGRGYNEQFF. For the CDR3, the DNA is TGCAGCGTTGATCCCGGGAGGGGCTACAATGAGCAGTTCTTC.